This TCR beta chain was sequenced for a study of molecular identifiers for immune sequencing clone quantification. Naive CD8 libraries came from around 20,000 to 1,000,000 sorted cells with 10%, 30% or 50% RNA. In the sort, naive CD8 T cells were defined as CD8+CD4-CCR7+CD45RA+. Listed TCR primers, together with previously described methods, were used for the bulk TCR libraries. TCRdb re-called the PCR reads with MiXCR, one entry per CDR3 protein. The repertoire holds about 320,000 distinct CDR3 sequences, with about a quarter as singletons. Looked up from germline, CDR1 is SEHNR and CDR2 is FQNEAQ (reference sequence). The CDR3 is made up of 12 amino acids. V lost 2 bases, J lost 6 bases, and 7 bases lay in between.

The sequenced sample consisted of naive CD8+ T cells from blood, with Jurkat cell RNA spiked in. Noted subset: FACS-sorted CD8+CD4-CCR7+CD45RA+ naive T cells. The TCR originated in a human donor in good health. Some libraries in this study had Jurkat cell RNA spiked in. The chain carries TRBV7-9 and TRBJ1-1; D call uncertain. The CDR3 reads CASSLSSPEAFF. CDR3 nucleotides: TGTGCCAGCAGCTTATCTAGCCCTGAAGCTTTCTTT.